A single sample gave rise to the 21 T cell receptor beta chains below, sequenced in a study of blood T cell repertoires in COVID-19. Here immunoSEQ multiplex PCR was the method, and the copy in TCRdb shows in-frame clones only, minus some. The sample includes 200,000 to 250,000 clones, about 85% of them seen just once. The sample consisted of PBMCs or T cells enriched from blood (not recorded which). The receptor set was obtained from a woman aged 25 to 39 who had recovered from COVID-19.

This clone was observed a handful of times. This chain uses TRBV3-1 (or the pseudogene TRBV3-2) with TRBJ1-2; 10 nucleotides agree with TRBD1. CDR3 size: 16 residues. CDR1 is LGHDT, CDR2 YNNKEL, per germline (reference sequence). The V gene end was trimmed by 0 bases and the J gene end by 5 bases; junction bases not matched to a gene: 6. This CDR3 is CASSQEGDRGLYGYTF. CDR3 in DNA: TGTGCCAGCAGCCAAGAGGGGGACAGGGGATTGTATGGCTACACCTTC.

The rearrangement links TRBV9 to TRBJ2-5; 16 nucleotides align to TRBD2. From germline, CDR1 is SGDLS and CDR2 YYNGEE. V was pared by 4 bases and J by 4 bases, with 7 bases of the junction left unmatched. The CDR3 is made up of 17 amino acids. CDR3: CASSPGLAGGALETQYF. Written as DNA, the CDR3 is TGTGCCAGCAGCCCGGGACTAGCGGGGGGGGCACTAGAGACCCAGTACTTC.

This chain links TRBV27 with TRBJ2-2; D unresolved. CDR3 length equals 15 residues. Germline values: CDR1 MNHEY, CDR2 SMNVEV (reference sequence). V gave up 2 bases and J gave up 8 bases, with 15 bases separating them. The CDR3 DNA reads as TGTGCCAGCAGTTTAAATCCACTAACGCCGGGGGAGCTGTTTTTT. Translated, it gives CASSLNPLTPGELFF.

J is TRBJ1-1 and V is TRBV7-8, with no clear D. The V end was cut by 10 bases, the J end by 8 bases, with 32 bases between. The CDR3 contains 17 residues. The germline CDR1 and CDR2 sequences are SGHVS and FQNEAQ. The CDR3 loop reads CATAAPGIRARDEEAFF. The CDR3 coding sequence is TGTGCCACAGCTGCCCCCGGGATCCGGGCGCGGGATGAGGAAGCTTTCTTT.

As concerns this clone: The same CDR3 also results from other DNA sequences found in this sample. The chain recombines TRBV12-3 or TRBV12-4 with TRBJ1-2, with a possible D match to TRBD1 (5 bases). There are 13 residues in the CDR3. With 6 bases removed from V and 0 bases from J, the gap between germline ends came to 8 bases. The chain's CDR3 is CASSPTANYGYTF. In nucleotides, the CDR3 is TGTGCCAGCAGCCCGACAGCTAACTATGGCTACACCTTC.

V gene TRBV21-1 combines with J gene TRBJ1-4; the table's D call TRBD1 went unverified against the DNA. TRBV21-1 is a recognized pseudogene. The CDR3 totals 15 residues. The CDR3 DNA sequence: TGTGCCAGCAGCAAGAGGGGGCCGGGGTATGAAAAACTGTTTTTT. Its protein product is CASSKRGPGYEKLFF.

This chain links TRBV27 with TRBJ2-7, with D tentatively TRBD1 (6 bases). Between the trimmed V and J ends, which lost 5 bases and 4 bases, there was a span of 18 bases. This CDR3 has 15 amino acids. Looked up from germline, CDR1 is MNHEY and CDR2 is SMNVEV (reference sequence). The CDR3 nucleotides read TGTGCCAGCAGTCTTCAGGCCGGGACACATTACGAGCAGTACTTC. This sequence encodes CASSLQAGTHYEQYF.

This chain uses TRBV12-3 or TRBV12-4 with TRBJ1-1; possibly TRBD1 for D (5 bases). Between the trimmed V and J ends, which lost 1 base and 4 bases, there was a span of 7 bases. The CDR3 covers 13 residues. The CDR3 nucleotides read TGTGCCAGCAGTTTAGGGGGGGGCACTGAAGCTTTCTTT. Its translation is CASSLGGGTEAFF.

This rearrangement joins TRBV4-3 to TRBJ1-2; D perhaps matches TRBD1 (6 bases). Per the germline V gene, CDR1 is LGHNA and CDR2 is YSLEER. This CDR3 comprises 18 residues. Trimming took 0 bases from V and 2 from J, leaving 19 bases between them. CDR3 nucleotides: TGCGCCAGCAGCCAAGAATGGGGGCGCGAAGGACGAAACTATGGCTACACCTTC. Amino acid sequence: CASSQEWGREGRNYGYTF.

CDR3: CASSLGLAGGDTQYF. The DNA for the CDR3 is TGTGCCAGCAGCTTAGGACTAGCGGGTGGAGATACGCAGTATTTT. The rearrangement links TRBV7-3 to TRBJ2-3, with 11 nucleotides matching TRBD2. CDR1 and CDR2 from the germline V gene are SGHTA and FQGTGA. There are 15 residues in the CDR3. The junction had 3 bases not matched to a gene; V was cut back by 2 bases and J by 5 bases.

The chain uses TRBV13 and TRBJ2-5; 9 nucleotides match TRBD1. J gave up 3 bases and V 5 bases, and 4 bases lay outside the gene matches. Germline-derived CDR1 and CDR2 are PRHDT and FYEKMQ (reference sequence). This CDR3 region has 14 residues. In DNA, the CDR3 is TGTGCCAGCAGCCTGACAGGGGGTAAAGAGACCCAGTACTTC. This encodes CASSLTGGKETQYF.

The genes are TRBV10-3 and TRBJ1-3; no clear D gene. V lost 2 bases, J lost 0 bases, and 11 bases lay in between. The CDR3 is 16 residues long. Germline V gives CDR1 ENHRY, CDR2 SYGVKD. CDR3 nucleotides: TGTGCCATCAGTGAGGCCGGGAGGAGCTCTGGAAACACCATATATTTT. As protein: CAISEAGRSSGNTIYF.

The chain links TRBV18 to TRBJ1-1; D gene uncertain. Trimming left V 1 base short and J 0 bases short, with 6 bases between. The CDR3 has 14 residues. Looked up from germline, CDR1 is KGHSH and CDR2 is LQKENI. CDR3 sequence reads: CASSPQSMNTEAFF. The CDR3 DNA follows: TGTGCCAGCTCACCACAGAGCATGAACACTGAAGCTTTCTTT.

This clone is a singleton in its sample. The J gene is TRBJ2-7, the V gene TRBV27; TRBD1 aligns across 8 bases. Germline CDR1 and CDR2: MNHEY and SMNVEV (reference sequence). Trimming cost V 5 bases and J 5 bases; bases outside gene matches: 11. This CDR3 has 15 amino acids. The CDR3 is CASSGSWTGSHEQYF. In nucleotides, the CDR3 is TGTGCCAGCAGTGGGTCTTGGACAGGGAGCCACGAGCAGTACTTC.

This rearrangement joins TRBV6-5 to TRBJ1-1; D remains ambiguous. CDR3 size: 15 residues. Per germline, CDR1 MNHEY and CDR2 SVGAGI. The ends were cut back, 0 bases at V and 0 bases at J, with 8 bases in the middle. Written as DNA, the CDR3 is TGTGCCAGCAGTTACTCGTCAGTCATGAACACTGAAGCTTTCTTT. It yields the protein CASSYSSVMNTEAFF.

This clone was counted a few times. J is TRBJ1-5 and V is TRBV10-1; 7 positions match TRBD1. The CDR3 totals 15 residues. Germline trimming cut 6 bases from V and 4 bases from J; bases unmatched to any gene: 9. Germline lookup yields CDR1 WNHNN and CDR2 SYGVQD (reference sequence). CDR3 coding DNA: TGCGCCAGCAGCGACAGGGAATGGAGTAATCAGCCCCAGCATTTT. Protein product: CASSDREWSNQPQHF.

The chain carries TRBV9 and TRBJ2-7; TRBD2 is a possible D gene (6 bases). The CDR3 sequence is 19 residues long. Germline V lookup: CDR1 SGDLS, CDR2 YYNGEE. V lost 4 bases and J 2 bases, leaving 28 bases between the germline ends. Written as DNA, the CDR3 is TGTGCCAGCAGCCCCCAGGCTTCGAGCTTTAAGACTAGAACCTACGAGCAGTACTTC. Translating gives CASSPQASSFKTRTYEQYF.

The gene calls are TRBV4-3 and TRBJ1-1; the match to TRBD1 covers 7 bases. The germline V gene has CDR1 LGHNA and CDR2 YSLEER. CDR3 length equals 15 residues. J lost 5 bases, V lost 4 bases, and 10 bases had no gene match. The CDR3 DNA is TGCGCCAGCAGCCGAGGAAGGGGGCCCAGGACTGAAGCTTTCTTT. This gives the protein CASSRGRGPRTEAFF.

The chain links TRBV9 to TRBJ1-3, with D tentatively TRBD1 (6 bases). V lost 0 bases and J lost 2, with 9 bases in between. The CDR3 spans 15 residues. The germline gives CDR1 SGDLS, CDR2 YYNGEE. The CDR3 here is CASSVDPGAGNTIYF. Written as DNA, the CDR3 is TGTGCCAGCAGCGTAGATCCAGGGGCTGGAAACACCATATATTTT.

V gene TRBV5-6 combines with J gene TRBJ1-1; maybe TRBD1 (5 bases). Trimming pared 7 bases from V and 0 bases from J, leaving 22 bases between. Germline V gene sequence: CDR1 SGHDT, CDR2 YYEEEE. This CDR3 is built from 17 residues. The CDR3 here is CASFEGAFRFMNTEAFF. As DNA, the CDR3 is TGTGCCAGCTTTGAAGGGGCCTTCCGATTCATGAACACTGAAGCTTTCTTT.

This clone was seen only once. CDR3 amino acids: CASSLRLTRHTGELFF. The CDR3 region has the DNA TGTGCCAGCAGCCTTCGACTAACCCGGCACACCGGGGAGCTGTTTTTT. The rearrangement links TRBV13 to TRBJ2-2; tentative D call: TRBD2 (5 bases). CDR1 PRHDT and CDR2 FYEKMQ come from the germline V gene (reference sequence). CDR3 length: 16 amino acids. V was pared by 5 bases and J by 3 bases, with 16 bases between.